The source of this TCR beta chain is a study of blood T cell repertoires in COVID-19. For the study at large: The origin of the acute and convalescent COVID-19 samples was the United States, Italy and Spain. T cells, B-cell-depleted T cells, or PBMCs provided the cDNA or gDNA that served as material.

Per germline, CDR1 SGHTA and CDR2 FQGNSA. Germline trimming cut 5 bases from V and 7 bases from J; bases unmatched to any gene: 6. CDR3 size: 15 residues. In the source study's methods: Reference gene primer amplification in the assay estimated nucleated cell counts. Assay: immunoSEQ multiplex PCR; the TCRdb copy retains only in-frame clones and omits some. D and trimming were read from the DNA, whereas the V and J calls and clone size are those reported in that table. Among under 400,000 clones listed, around 90% were seen once. The TCR sequence derives from a woman between 25 and 40 years old with COVID-19, enrolled during active disease. The rearrangement uses TRBV7-2 and TRBJ1-5; 12 bases are a match to TRBD1. The sample consisted of peripheral blood. CDR3 amino acids: CASSPGTGGRQPQHF. The CDR3 DNA follows: TGTGCCAGCAGCCCAGGGACAGGGGGCCGGCAGCCCCAGCATTTT. Supplemented by reference TRBV7-2 and TRBJ1-5, the full variable domain reads GAGVSQSPSNKVTEKGKDVELRCDPISGHTALYWYRQSLGQGLEFLIYFQGNSAPDKSGLPSDRFSAERTGGSVSTLTIQRTQQEDSAVYLCASSPGTGGRQPQHFGDGTRLSIL.